This entry features one T cell receptor beta chain sequence. Its antigen is currently unknown. Healthy Russian Caucasian donors spanned ages about 6 to 95 years. Each individual donor underwent a draw of approximately 9.6 milliliters of peripheral blood. The data are from a study of blood T cells in healthy people across ages. Broader study findings: Roughly linear age-related decline in beta diversity appeared, significant by age about 40.

Germline V gives CDR1 SGHAT, CDR2 FQNNGV. V was shortened by 2 bases and J by 1 base, with 4 bases between the two germline ends. This CDR3 region has 13 residues. Sample-barcoded 5' priming and a J-beta primer mix drove a second PCR of about 6 to 12 cycles. Each cDNA molecule was tagged by a template-switch adaptor with 12 random nucleotides. One entry per CDR3 protein, called by TCRdb with MiXCR from the 5' RACE reads. Of approximately 800,000 distinct CDR3 sequences listed, roughly 60% are singletons. Specimen: blood. This chain uses TRBV11-2 with TRBJ2-3, with no clear D. The source of this sequence is a man in his thirties or forties in good health. The CDR3 here is CASSLWGTDTQYF. In nucleotides, the CDR3 is TGTGCCAGCAGCTTATGGGGCACAGATACGCAGTATTTT.